The 18 T cell receptor beta chains given below trace back to one sample, sequenced in a study of T-cell reconstitution after alpha-beta-depleted transplantation in children (dated by TCRdb to between 2015 and 2016). Library creation used PCR. The instrument given in TCRdb is Illumina HiSeq 2500. To normalize quantification of the TCRbeta repertoire, the TCR libraries were built with molecular barcoding that relied on unique molecular identifiers. TCRdb reprocessed the public reads (quality trimming at Q25 with fastp, clone calling with MiXCR) and kept in-frame beta chains. Each CDR3 protein appears once, grouped with its most common genes and DNA. The sample records 330,000 or so distinct CDR3 sequences, around 10% of which are singletons. The ten largest account for over 6% of the sample. The sample's treatment or condition label, decoded: allogeneic hematopoietic cell transplantation with graft depleted of TCRalphabeta T cells and CD19 B cells.

The input for sequencing was PBMCs, taken before TCRalphabeta/CD19-depleted stem cell transplant. The receptors derive from a boy younger than two with acute myeloid leukemia, due to receive a stem cell transplant.

The table lists this clonotype with a few counts. The chain combines TRBV29-1 with TRBJ2-1; 8 bases line up with TRBD1. Trimming took 4 bases from V and 2 from J; bases not matched to a gene: 4. Per germline, CDR1 SQVTM and CDR2 ANQGSEA. The CDR3 loop spans 14 amino acids. The CDR3 loop is CSVAQGVTYNEQFF. The CDR3 DNA is TGCAGCGTTGCACAGGGGGTCACCTACAATGAGCAGTTCTTC.

V is TRBV24-1 and J is TRBJ2-1; 12 bases agree with TRBD2. This CDR3 is 16 amino acids long. Germline lookup yields CDR1 KGHDR and CDR2 SFDVKD. J lost 9 bases, V lost 2 bases, and 7 bases had no gene match. CDR3: CATSDSRLAGVGEQFF. CDR3 coding DNA: TGTGCCACCAGTGATTCACGACTAGCGGGAGTGGGTGAGCAGTTCTTC.

This clonotype has a handful of counts. V usage is TRBV7-6 and J usage is TRBJ1-5; D is uncertain. Germline loops: CDR1 SGHVS, CDR2 FNYEAQ. CDR3 length: 16 residues. Trimming cost V 5 bases and J 3 bases, with 17 bases left between them. As DNA, the CDR3 is TGTGCCAGCAGCAAAGGACCTAGGGAGTACAATCAGCCCCAGCATTTT. It translates to CASSKGPREYNQPQHF.

This clonotype was seen more than once but under ten times. One end of the junction fails to match germline, which may point to a read error. CDR3 in DNA: TGCTGTGCTAGAGATTTGCTAGCGGGGCCCCCCCATGAGCAGTTCTTC. This codes for CCARDLLAGPPHEQFF. This sequence joins TRBV20-1 and TRBJ2-1; 9 nucleotides line up with TRBD2. The CDR3 runs 16 residues. The germline CDR1 and CDR2 sequences are DFQATT and SNEGSKA (reference sequence).

This clonotype appeared many times. The chain couples TRBV7-6 to TRBJ2-7; maybe TRBD2 (5 bases). Trimming cost V 2 bases and J 5 bases, with 10 bases left between them. Germline-derived CDR1 and CDR2 are SGHVS and FNYEAQ. CDR3 length equals 13 residues. In nucleotides, the CDR3 is TGTGCCAGCAGCTTACTGTTGGAGGACGAGCAGTACTTC. Translating it yields CASSLLLEDEQYF.

The CDR3 loop reads CASIPGGLAGPYEQYF. CDR3 sequence (DNA): TGTGCCAGCATCCCTGGGGGACTAGCGGGCCCCTACGAGCAGTACTTC. The chain links TRBV28 to TRBJ2-7; 12 nucleotides align to TRBD2. CDR1 and CDR2 (germline): MDHEN, SYDVKM. V was clipped by 7 bases and J by 2 bases; unmatched bases: 9. CDR3 length: 16 amino acids.

This clonotype appeared many times. V is TRBV5-1 and J is TRBJ1-5; TRBD1 agrees at 9 bases. The CDR3 has 14 residues. Per the germline V gene, CDR1 is SGHRS and CDR2 is YFSETQ. Trimming cost V 3 bases and J 5 bases; bases outside gene matches: 3. The CDR3 sequence is CASSSGQGDQPQHF. The DNA of the CDR3 is TGCGCCAGCAGCTCGGGACAGGGAGATCAGCCCCAGCATTTT.

With respect to this clonotype: Possible read error: a much larger clone is one base away. This CDR3 reads CASSLADAGDTQYF. The CDR3 DNA follows: TGTGCCAGCAGCTTAGCGGACGCGGGGGATACGCAGTATTTT. The chain uses TRBV11-1 and TRBJ2-3, with D perhaps matching TRBD2 (6 bases). Germline CDR1 is SGHAT and CDR2 is FQDESV (reference sequence). The CDR3 is 14 residues long. V shed 0 bases and J shed 6 bases, with 10 bases lying between them.

This clonotype was recorded a few times. The V call is TRBV14, the J call TRBJ1-2; D ambiguous. V lost 0 bases to trimming and J lost 8 bases, with 19 bases between them. Per the germline V gene, CDR1 is SGHDN and CDR2 is FVKESK. The CDR3 consists of 16 residues. The CDR3 sequence is CASSQEAGNPTMGYTF. The CDR3 DNA follows: TGTGCCAGCAGCCAAGAAGCCGGTAACCCCACTATGGGCTACACCTTC.

Ten or more counts support this clonotype. DNA for the CDR3: TGTGCCATCAGTGAGGGACCCTTAGCCAAAAACATTCAGTACTTC. It translates to CAISEGPLAKNIQYF. The chain has TRBV10-3 and TRBJ2-4; D is unresolved. V was trimmed by 2 bases and J by 0 bases, leaving 8 bases between them. This CDR3 contains 15 residues. Germline V lookup: CDR1 ENHRY, CDR2 SYGVKD.

The chain employs TRBV28 and TRBJ2-6, with unresolved D. The CDR3 is made up of 16 amino acids. CDR1 and CDR2 from the germline V gene are MDHEN and SYDVKM. V shed 6 bases and J shed 0 bases, with 12 bases lying between them. CDR3 residues: CASSPLGNSGANVLTF. Written as DNA, the CDR3 is TGTGCCAGCAGCCCCCTCGGAAACTCTGGGGCCAACGTCCTGACTTTC.

This clonotype was counted ten times or more. The CDR3 DNA follows: TGCAGTGCTAGAGCTCGGGCTAGCAACTACAATGAGCAGTTCTTC. Translated: CSARARASNYNEQFF. V usage is TRBV20-1 and J usage is TRBJ2-1; maybe TRBD2 (5 bases). CDR3 length: 15 amino acids. V was clipped by 1 base and J by 3 bases, with 13 bases between them. Germline-derived CDR1 and CDR2 are DFQATT and SNEGSKA (reference sequence).

This clonotype was detected ten times or more. This rearrangement joins TRBV27 to TRBJ2-1, with 11 bases identical to TRBD1. The V segment lost 5 bases and the J segment 3 bases; nucleotides outside the gene matches: 12. The CDR3 contains 18 residues. Germline V lookup: CDR1 MNHEY, CDR2 SMNVEV (reference sequence). CDR3 in amino acids: CASSLFTAGTGGYNEQFF. For the CDR3, the DNA is TGTGCCAGCAGTCTCTTTACCGCCGGGACAGGGGGCTACAATGAGCAGTTCTTC.

This clonotype was seen many times. This chain links TRBV5-1 with TRBJ2-1; D is unclear. Between the trimmed V and J ends, which lost 0 bases and 7 bases, there was a span of 2 bases. Germline CDR1 is SGHRS and CDR2 is YFSETQ. The CDR3 extends over 11 amino acids. The CDR3 loop reads CASSLGNEQFF. CDR3 coding DNA: TGCGCCAGCAGCTTGGGGAATGAGCAGTTCTTC.

This clonotype was seen a handful of times. V usage is TRBV6-1 and J usage is TRBJ1-2; no firm D call. In germline, CDR1 is MNHNS, CDR2 SASEGT. The length of the CDR3 is 19 residues. V was cut by 9 bases and J by 1 base, with 30 bases left in between. CDR3 bases: TGTGCCAGTTACGTGGGAACCGGAATCCCCTCTTTCCTTAACTATGGCTACACCTTC. Its translation is CASYVGTGIPSFLNYGYTF.

This clonotype was detected only a few times. The V call is TRBV19, the J call TRBJ1-4; TRBD1 matches at 9 bases. Trimming removed 4 bases from V and 0 bases from J; junction bases left unmatched: 6. Germline V gene data show CDR1 as LNHDA and CDR2 as SQIVND (reference sequence). The CDR3 covers 17 residues. The CDR3 is CASSTSDRGTTNEKLFF. DNA for the CDR3: TGTGCCAGTAGTACATCTGACAGGGGGACAACTAATGAAAAACTGTTTTTT.

This clonotype was seen many times. This clone may be a read error of a much larger clone one base away. The chain has TRBV20-1 and TRBJ2-1; D might be TRBD2 (6 bases). Trimming left V 0 bases short and J 2 bases short, with 11 bases between. Germline-derived CDR1 and CDR2 are DFQATT and SNEGSKA (reference sequence). The CDR3 has 15 amino acids. DNA for the CDR3: TGCAGTGCTAGAGAGGCTAGCGACACCTACAATGAGCAGTTCTTC. It yields the protein CSAREASDTYNEQFF.

This clonotype has at least ten counts. The V gene is TRBV7-9, the J gene TRBJ1-4; 8 bases are a match to TRBD1. V was clipped by 2 bases and J by 8 bases; unmatched bases: 4. Germline CDR1 reads SEHNR; CDR2 reads FQNEAQ (reference sequence). The CDR3 is 14 residues long. CDR3 protein: CASSLQGAREKLFF. The CDR3 DNA sequence: TGTGCCAGCAGCTTACAGGGGGCGCGGGAAAAACTGTTTTTT.